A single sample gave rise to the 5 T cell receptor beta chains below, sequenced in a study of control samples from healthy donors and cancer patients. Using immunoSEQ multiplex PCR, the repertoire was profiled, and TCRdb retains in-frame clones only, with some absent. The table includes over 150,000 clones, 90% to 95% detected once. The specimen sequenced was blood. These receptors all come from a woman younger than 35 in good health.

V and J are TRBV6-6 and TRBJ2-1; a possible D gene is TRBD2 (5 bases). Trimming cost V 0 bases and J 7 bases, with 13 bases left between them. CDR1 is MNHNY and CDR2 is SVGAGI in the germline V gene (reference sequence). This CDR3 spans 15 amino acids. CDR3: CASSYSLDYINEQFF. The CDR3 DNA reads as TGTGCCAGCAGTTACTCACTAGACTATATTAATGAGCAGTTCTTC.

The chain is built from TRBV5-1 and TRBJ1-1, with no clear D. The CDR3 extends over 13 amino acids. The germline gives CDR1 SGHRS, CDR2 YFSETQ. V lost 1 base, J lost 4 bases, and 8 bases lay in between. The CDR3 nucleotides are TGCGCCAGCAGCTTGAGCTCCGGCACTGAAGCTTTCTTT. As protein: CASSLSSGTEAFF.

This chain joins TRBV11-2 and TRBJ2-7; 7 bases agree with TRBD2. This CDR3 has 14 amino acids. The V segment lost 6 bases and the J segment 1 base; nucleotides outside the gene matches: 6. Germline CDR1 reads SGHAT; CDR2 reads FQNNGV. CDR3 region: CASRSSGTSYEQYF. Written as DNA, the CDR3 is TGTGCCAGCAGATCTAGCGGAACTTCCTACGAGCAGTACTTC.

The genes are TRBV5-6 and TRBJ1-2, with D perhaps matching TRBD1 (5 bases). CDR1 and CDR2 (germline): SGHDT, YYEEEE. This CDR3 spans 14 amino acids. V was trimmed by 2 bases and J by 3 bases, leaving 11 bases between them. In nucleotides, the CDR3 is TGTGCCAGCAGCTTTGGGGGTGTAGACTATGGCTACACCTTC. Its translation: CASSFGGVDYGYTF.

CDR3 region: CASGLSRRVNTEAFF. CDR3 coding DNA: TGTGCTAGTGGTTTAAGTCGCAGGGTGAACACTGAAGCTTTCTTT. The J gene is TRBJ1-1, the V gene TRBV12-5, with D tentatively TRBD1 (5 bases). Germline V gene lookup returns CDR1 LGHNT and CDR2 FRNRAP. The CDR3 has 15 residues. V was pared by 3 bases and J by 0 bases, with 11 bases between.